Presented here are 26 T cell receptor beta chains from one specimen sequenced in a study of regulatory T cells in long-lasting Graves disease (dated by TCRdb to the early 2020s). Taken with the paper, the label for time point translates to: newly diagnosed GD, antithyroid drugs for less than 3 months. For both TCR sequencing and RNA sequencing, RNA was extracted from PBMCs in TRIzol. Library preparation used multiplex PCR. The run used an Illumina HiSeq 4000. CDR3 regions were amplified by Arm-PCR with iRepertoire HTBI primers to construct TCR beta libraries. TCRdb redid the processing of the public reads, applying fastp at Q25 and MiXCR, and retained in-frame beta chains. Rows are unified per CDR3 protein, each entry keeping the most common DNA and genes. This sample has about 350,000 distinct CDR3 sequences in its table, and about 17% of those were observed once. The biggest ten clones account for roughly a fifth of the sample.

These data are also associated with another study on T cells in Graves' hyperthyroidism and ophthalmopathy.

Source: peripheral blood mononuclear cells (PBMCs), taken at new diagnosis, from a patient treated with antithyroid drugs. Receptor source: a woman between 18 and 29 years old with Graves disease. Donor details come from another sample of the same person, matched by shared clones.

This clonotype was seen repeatedly, ten times or more. The chain employs TRBV20-1 and TRBJ2-3, with 13 bases lining up with TRBD2. Germline-derived CDR1 and CDR2 are DFQATT and SNEGSKA (reference sequence). CDR3 size: 14 residues. V gave up 2 bases and J gave up 4 bases; unmatched junction bases: 0. The CDR3: CSARTSGGADTQYF. The CDR3 nucleotides read TGCAGTGCTAGAACTAGCGGGGGGGCAGATACGCAGTATTTT.

With respect to this clonotype: This sequence may be a read error, since a much larger clone differs from it by one base. The gene calls are TRBV20-1 and TRBJ1-2; a possible D gene is TRBD1 (6 bases). This CDR3 region has 12 residues. CDR1 and CDR2 (germline): DFQATT, SNEGSKA (reference sequence). In DNA form, the CDR3 reads TGCAGTGCTAGAGAGTGGGACACTGGCTACTCCTTC. Translated: CSAREWDTGYSF.

The chain joins TRBV29-1 to TRBJ2-7; D remains ambiguous. V shed 6 bases and J shed 1 base, with 10 bases lying between them. Germline lookup yields CDR1 SQVTM and CDR2 ANQGSEA. The CDR3 has 12 residues. The CDR3, as DNA: TGCAGCGTAAAGACCCTATCCTACGAGCAGTACTTC. This translates into CSVKTLSYEQYF.

The chain couples TRBV20-1 to TRBJ2-7, with TRBD2 matching over 12 bases. Looked up from germline, CDR1 is DFQATT and CDR2 is SNEGSKA (reference sequence). This CDR3 spans 15 amino acids. The trim removed 3 bases at V and 5 bases at J, leaving 8 bases unmatched. CDR3 nucleotide sequence: TGCAGTGCTAGTGACCGACTAGCGGGAGCCAACGAGCAGTACTTC. Translated: CSASDRLAGANEQYF.

The gene calls are TRBV28 and TRBJ2-1; TRBD2 agrees at 10 bases. The J segment lost 3 bases and the V segment lost 6 bases, leaving 5 bases of the junction unmatched. CDR3 length: 15 residues. Germline V gene lookup returns CDR1 MDHEN and CDR2 SYDVKM. The CDR3 bases are TGTGCCAGCAGACCAACTAGCGGGAACTACAATGAGCAGTTCTTC. Encoded protein: CASRPTSGNYNEQFF.

This clonotype came up a few times. The CDR3 sequence is CASSQGGLNQPQHF. The CDR3 region has the DNA TGTGCCAGCAGCCAAGGAGGCCTCAATCAGCCCCAGCATTTT. The chain uses TRBV9 and TRBJ1-5; D is unclear. Trimming stripped 4 bases from V and 3 bases from J, with 11 bases between. The CDR3 has 14 residues. Germline V gene lookup returns CDR1 SGDLS and CDR2 YYNGEE. The complete variable domain, with remaining parts taken from reference TRBV9 and TRBJ1-5, reads DSGVTQTPKHLITATGQRVTLRCSPRSGDLSVYWYQQSLDQGLQFLIQYYNGEERAKGNILERFSAQQFPDLHSELNLSSLELGDSALYFCASSQGGLNQPQHFGDGTRLSIL.

The rearrangement uses TRBV15 and TRBJ1-5; the D gene is possibly TRBD1 (5 bases). This CDR3 region has 14 residues. Per the germline V gene, CDR1 is LNHNV and CDR2 is YYDKDF (reference sequence). V was trimmed by 0 bases and J by 7 bases, leaving 10 bases between them. The CDR3 loop is CATSRDVGDQPQHF. Here the CDR3 DNA reads TGTGCCACCAGCAGAGATGTGGGGGACCAGCCCCAGCATTTT.

This clonotype was counted many times. The genes are TRBV5-1 and TRBJ2-1; tentatively, D is TRBD1 or TRBD2 (5 bases each). V dropped 0 bases and J dropped 8 bases, with 15 bases sitting between them. This CDR3 is built from 15 residues. Germline assignment: CDR1 SGHRS and CDR2 YFSETQ. As DNA, the CDR3 is TGCGCCAGCAGCTTGGTGCAGGGAGTTAACGATGAGCAGTTCTTC. It specifies CASSLVQGVNDEQFF.

The rearrangement uses TRBV4-1 and TRBJ1-6; D gene uncertain. V shed 4 bases and J shed 7 bases, with 8 bases lying between them. The length of the CDR3 is 13 residues. Germline V gene sequence: CDR1 MGHRA, CDR2 YSYEKL. Here the CDR3 reads CASSPPWNSPLHF. The CDR3, as DNA: TGCGCCAGCAGCCCCCCGTGGAATTCACCCCTCCACTTT.

CDR3 DNA: TGTGCCAGCAGCTCCTCCAGGGGGGGGGAAAAACTGTTTTTT. This translates into CASSSSRGGEKLFF. The chain couples TRBV27 to TRBJ1-4; TRBD1 agrees at 7 bases. Germline assignment: CDR1 MNHEY and CDR2 SMNVEV (reference sequence). The V and J ends lost 6 bases and 8 bases, in that order; junction bases with no gene match: 9. This CDR3 has 14 amino acids. Looking up the rest from reference TRBV27 and TRBJ1-4 gives the full variable domain: EAQVTQNPRYLITVTGKKLTVTCSQNMNHEYMSWYRQDPGLGLRQIYYSMNVEVTDKGDVPEGYKVSRKEKRNFPLILESPSPNQTSLYFCASSSSRGGEKLFFGSGTQLSVL.

This clonotype was observed a few times. The V and J genes are TRBV28 and TRBJ1-4; D gene unclear. Germline assignment: CDR1 MDHEN and CDR2 SYDVKM. This CDR3 has 11 amino acids. Trimming shortened V by 3 bases and J by 11 bases, and 7 bases separated the two germline ends. CDR3 protein: CASSFSGKLFF. Here the CDR3 DNA reads TGTGCCAGCAGTTTTTCGGGGAAACTGTTTTTT.

Only one count was recorded for this clonotype. One base separates it from a far larger clone, so it is likely a read error. The chain couples TRBV2 to TRBJ1-2; tentatively, D is TRBD1 (5 bases). CDR1 and CDR2 from the germline V gene are SNHLY and FYNNEI. V dropped 5 bases and J dropped 0 bases, with 7 bases sitting between them. The CDR3 length is 13 residues. The chain's CDR3 is CASSTGPNYGYTF. In nucleotides, the CDR3 is TGTGCCAGCAGTACAGGTCCTAACTATGGCTACACCTTC.

This chain uses TRBV9 with TRBJ1-1; 7 nucleotides line up with TRBD1. The CDR3 runs to 15 residues. The V and J ends lost 3 bases and 4 bases, in that order; junction bases with no gene match: 9. Germline CDR1 is SGDLS and CDR2 is YYNGEE. CDR3 region: CASSAGGHRGTEAFF. DNA for the CDR3: TGTGCCAGCAGCGCAGGGGGACATCGAGGCACTGAAGCTTTCTTT.

In its sample, this clonotype was seen many times. The J gene is TRBJ2-5, the V gene TRBV14; D uncertain. The CDR3 is made up of 13 amino acids. The germline V gene has CDR1 SGHDN and CDR2 FVKESK. The V gene lost 4 bases and the J gene lost 4 bases, with 10 bases spanning the gap. This CDR3 reads CASSRPGRETQYF. For the CDR3, the DNA is TGTGCCAGCAGCCGGCCGGGTCGAGAGACCCAGTACTTC.

This chain uses TRBV30 with TRBJ1-1, with 8 bases lining up with TRBD1. The V and J ends lost 4 bases and 3 bases, in that order; junction bases with no gene match: 7. The CDR3 contains 14 residues. The germline V gene encodes CDR1 GTSNPN and CDR2 SVGIG (reference sequence). The CDR3 protein is CAWTLDRADTEAFF. DNA for the CDR3: TGTGCCTGGACCTTGGACAGGGCGGACACTGAAGCTTTCTTT.

This clonotype occurred many times. V and J are TRBV2 and TRBJ2-1; D is unresolved. CDR3 length: 15 amino acids. Germline V gene lookup returns CDR1 SNHLY and CDR2 FYNNEI. The V gene lost 1 base and the J gene lost 2 bases, with 9 bases spanning the gap. The CDR3 DNA reads as TGTGCCAGCAGTGAAGTCAAGTCCCCCTACAATGAGCAGTTCTTC. It specifies CASSEVKSPYNEQFF.

The chain is built from TRBV28 and TRBJ2-7, with D perhaps given as TRBD1 or TRBD2 (5 bases each). Trimming removed 6 bases at V and 4 bases at J, with 19 bases between. The length of the CDR3 is 15 residues. The germline V gene encodes CDR1 MDHEN and CDR2 SYDVKM. The CDR3 DNA follows: TGTGCCAGCAGGTCCGGGACGCGCAGCGGTTACGAGCAGTACTTC. It is translated as CASRSGTRSGYEQYF.

This clonotype was observed many times. V and J are TRBV2 and TRBJ1-2; D gene unclear. This CDR3 has 12 residues. V lost 6 bases, J lost 6 bases, and 11 bases lay in between. Germline V gives CDR1 SNHLY, CDR2 FYNNEI. This CDR3 is CASRLELNGYTF. In DNA form, the CDR3 reads TGTGCCAGCAGGCTCGAGTTGAATGGCTACACCTTC.

J is TRBJ2-6 and V is TRBV29-1; the D is unclear. Germline loops: CDR1 SQVTM, CDR2 ANQGSEA. The CDR3 extends over 16 amino acids. V was cut by 5 bases and J by 1 base, with 15 bases left in between. The CDR3 DNA is TGCAGCGTTTCTGATATTACCTCGTCTGGGGCCAACGTCCTGACTTTC. This encodes CSVSDITSSGANVLTF.

This clonotype was seen many times. The chain uses TRBV20-1 and TRBJ1-5; D is uncertain. Trimming cost V 3 bases and J 2 bases, with 14 bases left between them. Germline V gene sequence: CDR1 DFQATT, CDR2 SNEGSKA (reference sequence). The CDR3 extends over 15 amino acids. The CDR3 nucleotides are TGCAGTGCTAGGGCGGTGGAGAGTGGCAATCAGCCCCAGCATTTT. Its protein is CSARAVESGNQPQHF.

This clonotype was recorded at least ten times. The chain carries TRBV28 and TRBJ1-1; D not resolved. CDR1 and CDR2 from the germline V gene are MDHEN and SYDVKM. V shed 6 bases and J shed 0 bases, with 14 bases lying between them. This CDR3 has 15 residues. The chain's CDR3 is CASSSSPAMNTEAFF. The DNA of the CDR3 is TGTGCCAGCAGCTCATCGCCCGCGATGAACACTGAAGCTTTCTTT.

The rearrangement links TRBV20-1 to TRBJ2-5; D is unclear. This CDR3 comprises 12 residues. V dropped 6 bases and J dropped 4 bases, with 12 bases sitting between them. Germline V gene sequence: CDR1 DFQATT, CDR2 SNEGSKA (reference sequence). The CDR3 bases are TGCAGTGCCCACGGTTTGGGAGAGACCCAGTACTTC. It yields the protein CSAHGLGETQYF.

With respect to this clonotype: It may be a read error: a sequence one base away is much more abundant. The chain uses TRBV7-3 and TRBJ1-5, with a weak D call TRBD1 (5 bases). V dropped 5 bases and J dropped 0 bases, with 17 bases sitting between them. There are 17 residues in the CDR3. The germline V gene encodes CDR1 SGHTA and CDR2 FQGTGA. The CDR3 loop is CASSQDTKAYSNQPQHF. The DNA of the CDR3 is TGTGCCAGCAGCCAGGACACAAAAGCTTATAGCAATCAGCCCCAGCATTTT.

V is TRBV20-1 and J is TRBJ1-1, with no clear D. The germline CDR1 and CDR2 sequences are DFQATT and SNEGSKA (reference sequence). CDR3 length equals 14 residues. The CDR3 DNA is TGCAGGCCCGGGATAGGGCAAATGAACACTGAAGCTTTCTTT. Translating it yields CRPGIGQMNTEAFF.

CDR3: CASLLRTEAFF. As DNA, the CDR3 is TGTGCCAGCTTACTCCGGACTGAAGCTTTCTTT. The V and J genes are TRBV25-1 and TRBJ1-1, with D uncertain. The CDR3 sequence is 11 residues long. Germline lookup yields CDR1 MGHDK and CDR2 SYGVNS. Trimming stripped 8 bases from V and 5 bases from J, with 9 bases between.

This clonotype was seen ten or more times. The chain joins TRBV2 to TRBJ2-5; 9 nucleotides align to TRBD1. This CDR3 is 14 amino acids long. V lost 5 bases to trimming and J lost 6 bases; unmatched junction nucleotides: 7. Germline V gene sequence: CDR1 SNHLY, CDR2 FYNNEI. The CDR3 DNA reads TGTGCCAGCAGTACGGACAGGGGAAGACAGACCCAGTACTTC. Its protein is CASSTDRGRQTQYF.